This T cell receptor beta chain was sequenced during a study of identifying expanded T cells in peripheral blood. Profiled with immunoSEQ multiplex PCR; TCRdb holds only in-frame clones, not every one. The table includes 95,000 to 150,000 clones, roughly 84% detected once. Germline trimming cut 1 base from V and 7 bases from J; bases unmatched to any gene: 20. In germline, CDR1 is SGHRS, CDR2 YFSETQ. The CDR3 covers 19 residues. The clonotype was recovered from a person aged 18-69 years in good health. The sequencing sample was made of blood. The chain has TRBV5-1 and TRBJ2-1, with 7 nucleotides matching TRBD2. The CDR3: CASSLYSRVGGGCCNEQFF. CDR3 coding DNA: TGCGCCAGCAGCTTGTATAGCAGGGTAGGCGGGGGATGCTGTAATGAGCAGTTCTTC.